This entry lists 28 T cell receptor beta chains sequenced from one sample in a study of cytomegalovirus exposure and HLA in healthy donors. The study ran its PCR with 60 Vbeta and 13 Jbeta primers. The method was immunoSEQ multiplex PCR; TCRdb's version includes in-frame clones alone and lacks a portion of them. The sample holds about 160,000 clones, about 75% seen once. The sequencing input was PBMCs. All receptors come from a female donor in good health and CMV-seronegative.

Note on this clone: Its ends do not fully match the called genes, so a read error is possible. This chain joins TRBV7-9 and TRBJ1-2; TRBD1 agrees at 10 bases. This CDR3 is built from 16 residues. Germline V gene data show CDR1 as SEHNR and CDR2 as FQNEAQ (reference sequence). The CDR3 region is CSSSSGTGVANYGYTF. CDR3 in DNA: TGTTCCAGCAGCTCTGGGACAGGGGTAGCTAACTATGGCTACACCTTC.

CDR3 loop: CASSSGISYGYTF. The CDR3 region has the DNA TGTGCCAGCAGTTCCGGGATCTCTTATGGCTACACCTTC. This rearrangement joins TRBV6-6 to TRBJ1-2; D is uncertain. Deletions cut 4 bases from V and 5 bases from J, with 11 bases between. The CDR3 loop spans 13 amino acids. CDR1 MNHNY and CDR2 SVGAGI come from the germline V gene (reference sequence).

The rearrangement joins TRBV5-1 to TRBJ1-1; no firm D call. Germline assignment: CDR1 SGHRS and CDR2 YFSETQ. The CDR3 covers 15 residues. V was clipped by 1 base and J by 3 bases, with 13 bases between them. The chain's CDR3 is CASSLNWGADTEAFF. The CDR3 DNA reads TGCGCCAGCAGCTTGAATTGGGGAGCGGACACTGAAGCTTTCTTT.

The V and J genes are TRBV19 and TRBJ1-5, with TRBD1 identical over 12 bases. With V trimmed by 3 bases and J by 7 bases, 10 bases remained unmatched. The CDR3 spans 17 residues. CDR1 is LNHDA, CDR2 SQIVND, per germline (reference sequence). The CDR3 loop is CASSMRLGQGARQPQHF. CDR3 DNA: TGTGCCAGTAGTATGAGGTTGGGACAGGGGGCCAGGCAGCCCCAGCATTTT.

This clone was counted between two and nine times. CDR3 region: CASSYGRGGEQPQHF. CDR3 DNA: TGTGCCAGCAGTTACGGGAGGGGCGGGGAACAGCCCCAGCATTTT. The genes are TRBV6-5 and TRBJ1-5; a weak D match, TRBD1 (5 bases). This CDR3 region has 15 residues. Between the trimmed V and J ends, which lost 2 bases and 7 bases, there was a span of 15 bases. Germline-derived CDR1 and CDR2 are MNHEY and SVGAGI.

The chain carries TRBV9 and TRBJ2-3; D is unresolved. There are 13 residues in the CDR3. In germline, CDR1 is SGDLS, CDR2 YYNGEE. The ends were cut back, 0 bases at V and 3 bases at J, with 5 bases in the middle. For the CDR3, the DNA is TGTGCCAGCAGCGTAGTCAAAACAGATACGCAGTATTTT. It translates to CASSVVKTDTQYF.

The J gene is TRBJ2-7, the V gene TRBV9, with 8 bases matching TRBD2. From germline, CDR1 is SGDLS and CDR2 YYNGEE. J was trimmed by 3 bases and V by 1 base; bases with no gene match: 3. There are 14 residues in the CDR3. The CDR3 protein is CASSVSGLGYEQYF. Here the CDR3 DNA reads TGTGCCAGCAGCGTATCGGGACTAGGCTACGAGCAGTACTTC.

The CDR3 DNA reads as TGTGCCAGCAGCCCCGACATGACCGGGGAGCTGTTTTTT. Translated, it gives CASSPDMTGELFF. This chain uses TRBV14 with TRBJ2-2; no clear D gene. This CDR3 is built from 13 residues. V was cut by 4 bases and J by 5 bases, with 8 bases left in between. The germline CDR1 and CDR2 sequences are SGHDN and FVKESK. Drawing the rest from reference TRBV14 and TRBJ2-2, the complete variable domain is EAGVTQFPSHSVIEKGQTVTLRCDPISGHDNLYWYRRVMGKEIKFLLHFVKESKQDESGMPNNRFLAERTGGTYSTLKVQPAELEDSGVYFCASSPDMTGELFFGEGSRLTVL.

V is TRBV7-9 and J is TRBJ2-7; no clear D gene. Germline V gene sequence: CDR1 SEHNR, CDR2 FQNEAQ (reference sequence). This CDR3 is built from 14 residues. V was cut by 0 bases and J by 3 bases, with 9 bases left in between. DNA of the CDR3: TGTGCCAGCAGCTTAGCCAGCGCCGTCTACGAGCAGTACTTC. It is translated as CASSLASAVYEQYF.

This chain links TRBV11-3 with TRBJ2-1; 7 nucleotides match TRBD1. Looked up from germline, CDR1 is SGHNT and CDR2 is YENEEA. This CDR3 contains 15 residues. V lost 1 base to trimming and J lost 8 bases; unmatched junction nucleotides: 8. The CDR3 loop reads CASSLGQGDVDEQFF. CDR3 in DNA: TGTGCCAGCAGCTTAGGACAGGGAGACGTAGATGAGCAGTTCTTC.

The V and J genes are TRBV7-2 and TRBJ1-3, with 7 bases identical to TRBD1. J gave up 0 bases and V 2 bases, and 4 bases lay outside the gene matches. The CDR3 has 16 residues. The germline V gene encodes CDR1 SGHTA and CDR2 FQGNSA. The CDR3 DNA sequence: TGTGCCAGCAGCTTAATGGGACAGACCTCTGGAAACACCATATATTTT. Translation: CASSLMGQTSGNTIYF.

The V gene is TRBV28, the J gene TRBJ1-1, with D possibly TRBD1 on 5 matching bases. Germline lookup yields CDR1 MDHEN and CDR2 SYDVKM. This CDR3 is 14 amino acids long. Trimming shortened V by 6 bases and J by 0 bases, and 11 bases separated the two germline ends. The CDR3 sequence is CASRTSGVNTEAFF. The CDR3 DNA is TGTGCCAGCAGGACTTCGGGGGTGAACACTGAAGCTTTCTTT. Together with reference TRBV28 and TRBJ1-1, the CDR3 gives the full variable domain: DVKVTQSSRYLVKRTGEKVFLECVQDMDHENMFWYRQDPGLGLRLIYFSYDVKMKEKGDIPEGYSVSREKKERFSLILESASTNQTSMYLCASRTSGVNTEAFFGQGTRLTVV.

CDR3 in amino acids: CASSPGQGATNEKLFF. DNA for the CDR3: TGTGCCAGCAGCCCAGGACAGGGGGCAACTAATGAAAAACTGTTTTTT. The rearrangement uses TRBV11-2 and TRBJ1-4; TRBD1 agrees at 10 bases. Germline V gene data show CDR1 as SGHAT and CDR2 as FQNNGV. Germline trimming cut 5 bases from V and 0 bases from J; bases unmatched to any gene: 3. The CDR3 extends over 16 amino acids.

J is TRBJ1-5 and V is TRBV18, with 7 bases identical to TRBD1. V shed 4 bases and J 5 bases; nucleotides not matched to a gene: 8. CDR1 and CDR2 from the germline V gene are KGHSH and LQKENI. This CDR3 has 15 residues. As DNA, the CDR3 is TGTGCCAGCTCACGGGACAGTACTTTGGATCAGCCCCAGCATTTT. Translation gives CASSRDSTLDQPQHF.

The chain has TRBV6-5 and TRBJ1-3; 8 bases agree with TRBD1. The CDR3 has 16 residues. Germline CDR1 and CDR2: MNHEY and SVGAGI. Trimming at V came to 0 bases and at J to 2 bases, leaving 3 bases not matched to a gene. As DNA, the CDR3 is TGTGCCAGCAGTTACTCGGAGACAGGGGCTGGAAACACCATATATTTT. Translation gives CASSYSETGAGNTIYF.

The chain joins TRBV11-2 to TRBJ1-6; 7 positions match TRBD1. The CDR3 is 15 residues long. The germline CDR1 and CDR2 sequences are SGHAT and FQNNGV. V shed 1 base and J 10 bases; nucleotides not matched to a gene: 7. The CDR3 loop reads CASSLGAQGRSPLHF. The CDR3 DNA is TGTGCCAGCAGCTTAGGGGCACAGGGGCGCTCACCCCTCCACTTT.

The chain recombines TRBV28 with TRBJ1-5; no clear D gene. Germline V gives CDR1 MDHEN, CDR2 SYDVKM. The V end lost 1 base, the J end lost 2 bases, and 15 bases lay between the germline ends. CDR3 length: 17 residues. DNA of the CDR3: TGTGCCAGCAGTTTATCCCCAGGATTGAGAGGCAATCAGCCCCAGCATTTT. This encodes CASSLSPGLRGNQPQHF.

This chain joins TRBV10-1 and TRBJ2-5; D might be TRBD1 (5 bases). There are 16 residues in the CDR3. Germline CDR1 and CDR2: WNHNN and SYGVQD (reference sequence). V lost 3 bases and J lost 5, with 19 bases in between. CDR3 amino acids: CASSDGAANAGETQYF. DNA of the CDR3: TGCGCCAGCAGTGATGGGGCGGCCAACGCTGGGGAGACCCAGTACTTC.

Comment on this clone: The junction departs from germline at one end; a sequencing error may be responsible. The chain recombines TRBV7-9 with TRBJ1-1; D remains ambiguous. Germline lookup yields CDR1 SEHNR and CDR2 FQNEAQ (reference sequence). This CDR3 spans 15 amino acids. In nucleotides, the CDR3 is TGTTCCAGCACCCCCCCGAAGGGAGGGAACACTGAAGCTTTCTTT. The encoded protein is CSSTPPKGGNTEAFF.

The rearrangement joins TRBV30 to TRBJ1-2, with no clear D. From germline, CDR1 is GTSNPN and CDR2 SVGIG (reference sequence). There are 13 residues in the CDR3. V lost 2 bases and J 13 bases, leaving 20 bases between the germline ends. CDR3 DNA: TGTGCCTGGAGTCAGAGGCGGACTTCTCCGGCCACCTTC. Encoded protein: CAWSQRRTSPATF. Looking up the rest from reference TRBV30 and TRBJ1-2 gives the full variable domain: SQTIHQWPATLVQPVGSPLSLECTVEGTSNPNLYWYRQAAGRGLQLLFYSVGIGQISSEVPQNLSASRPQDRQFILSSKKLLLSDSGFYLCAWSQRRTSPATFGSGTRLTVV.

The V and J genes are TRBV6-1 and TRBJ1-5; tentative D call: TRBD1 (6 bases). The CDR3 sequence is 13 residues long. CDR1 and CDR2 (germline): MNHNS, SASEGT. With 7 bases removed from V and 3 bases from J, the gap between germline ends came to 10 bases. The CDR3 DNA follows: TGTGCCAGCACAGGGGATCTCAATCAGCCCCAGCATTTT. Translated, it gives CASTGDLNQPQHF.

About this clone itself: The junction does not match germline at one end; this may be a read error. This sequence joins TRBV6-1 and TRBJ2-7, with TRBD1 identical over 8 bases. Per the germline V gene, CDR1 is MNHNS and CDR2 is SASEGT. The CDR3 totals 15 residues. The CDR3 coding sequence is TGTGCCAGCAGAGAAGGGACAGGATACTCCTACGAGCAGTACTTC. Translating gives CASREGTGYSYEQYF.

The chain couples TRBV15 to TRBJ1-1, with D perhaps TRBD1 (6 bases). The CDR3 spans 17 residues. The germline V gene encodes CDR1 LNHNV and CDR2 YYDKDF (reference sequence). V was clipped by 3 bases and J by 5 bases, with 22 bases between them. This CDR3 is CATSRTRQGRERTEAFF. The CDR3 DNA follows: TGTGCCACCAGCAGGACCAGGCAGGGGCGGGAGAGGACTGAAGCTTTCTTT.

The chain combines TRBV20-1 with TRBJ1-6; D unclear. V lost 3 bases, J lost 10 bases, and 7 bases lay in between. Germline CDR1 and CDR2: DFQATT and SNEGSKA (reference sequence). This CDR3 region has 11 residues. The CDR3, as DNA: TGCAGTGCTAGCCGCGTATCACCCCTCCACTTT. Translation gives CSASRVSPLHF.

This clone has more than one count but fewer than ten. This chain uses TRBV2 with TRBJ1-6, with 7 positions matching TRBD1. The CDR3 length is 15 residues. The trim removed 7 bases at V and 4 bases at J, leaving 7 bases unmatched. Per germline, CDR1 SNHLY and CDR2 FYNNEI. Here the CDR3 reads CASTRQGPYNSPLHF. In DNA form, the CDR3 reads TGTGCCAGCACAAGACAGGGACCGTATAATTCACCCCTCCACTTT.

The chain employs TRBV28 and TRBJ2-3; TRBD2 might be the D (5 bases). The CDR3 extends over 15 amino acids. Per the germline V gene, CDR1 is MDHEN and CDR2 is SYDVKM. With 2 bases removed from V and 2 bases from J, the gap between germline ends came to 11 bases. In DNA, the CDR3 is TGTGCCAGCAGTTTAGGGAGCTTCTTCACAGATACGCAGTATTTT. This sequence encodes CASSLGSFFTDTQYF.

This rearrangement joins TRBV30 to TRBJ1-1; the D gene is possibly TRBD1 (5 bases). The CDR3 sequence is 13 residues long. V dropped 5 bases and J dropped 3 bases, with 13 bases sitting between them. CDR1 is GTSNPN, CDR2 SVGIG, per germline (reference sequence). CDR3 sequence: CAWEDGRDTEAFF. CDR3 nucleotide sequence: TGTGCCTGGGAGGATGGCAGGGACACTGAAGCTTTCTTT.

The chain carries TRBV5-6 and TRBJ2-7; TRBD1 agrees at 7 bases. Looked up from germline, CDR1 is SGHDT and CDR2 is YYEEEE. V lost 4 bases, J lost 0 bases, and 7 bases stayed unmatched. The CDR3 is made up of 15 amino acids. CDR3 protein: CASSLFRGSSYEQYF. The CDR3 region has the DNA TGTGCCAGCAGCCTCTTCAGGGGGAGCTCCTACGAGCAGTACTTC.